This T cell receptor beta chain is drawn from a study of blood T cell repertoires in COVID-19. Overall study context: Spain, Italy and the United States supplied samples that represented acute and convalescent COVID-19. Nucleic acid was either cDNA or gDNA, and it came from T cells, B-cell-depleted T cells, or PBMCs.

Authors' analysis steps: Counts of nucleated cells, estimated from reference gene primer amplification, were obtained. Data came from immunoSEQ multiplex PCR; TCRdb stores just in-frame clones and leaves some out. The DNA was the basis for D and trimming; V, J and clone size are from that table. This table has about 280,000 clones, approximately 86% appearing once. To note about this clone: The junction shows a germline mismatch at one end, possibly a read error.

The specimen was peripheral blood. The sequence was obtained from a woman between 45 and 65 years old who had recovered from COVID-19.

The CDR3 DNA follows: TGTGCTAGCACGACAGGGAATGGAGAGACCCAGTACTTC. Translation gives CASTTGNGETQYF. V gene TRBV7-7 combines with J gene TRBJ2-5, with 7 nucleotides matching TRBD1. This CDR3 is built from 13 residues. Germline V gene sequence: CDR1 SSHAT, CDR2 FNYEAQ (reference sequence).